These T cell receptor beta chains were read from a single sample in a study of T-cell reconstitution after alpha-beta-depleted transplantation in children. TCRdb re-analysed the PCR reads in MiXCR, keeping a single row per CDR3 protein. In the table there are 480,000 or so distinct CDR3 sequences, about 10% of which are singletons. The sequences come from PBMCs, collected before TCRalphabeta/CD19-depleted stem cell transplant. These receptors originate from a child aged 2-15 years with inherited bone marrow failure, due to receive a stem cell transplant. CDR3s include the opening cysteine and the closing phenylalanine or tryptophan. A D gene is named only where the DNA matches it firmly. Clone size is shown for a subset of rows, as once, few, many or a class of expanded clone.

many	TRBV20-1	TRBJ2-3	TRBD2	CSARGTSGSVGADTQYF	TGCAGTGCTAGGGGGACTAGCGGGAGTGTTGGGGCAGATACGCAGTATTTT
.	TRBV6-2/TRBV6-3	TRBJ2-5	.	CASSYGYRGKAMETQYF	TGTGCCAGCAGTTACGGATATAGGGGGAAAGCCATGGAGACCCAGTACTTC
many	TRBV28	TRBJ2-5	TRBD2	CATLLAGGEETQYF	TGTGCCACCCTATTAGCGGGAGGGGAAGAGACCCAGTACTTC
few	TRBV20-1	TRBJ2-1	TRBD1	CSARRGFYNEQFF	TGCAGTGCTCGCAGGGGGTTCTACAATGAGCAGTTCTTC
many	TRBV25-1	TRBJ2-3	.	CASSPAQVFADTQYF	TGTGCCAGCAGTCCGGCCCAGGTCTTTGCTGATACGCAGTATTTT
.	TRBV13	TRBJ2-7	.	CASSLDLRREQYF	TGTGCCAGCAGCTTAGACCTCCGACGTGAGCAGTACTTC
many	TRBV12-5	TRBJ2-2	.	CASGLGAGLTGELFF	TGTGCTAGTGGTTTGGGTGCCGGGCTCACCGGGGAGCTGTTTTTT
few	TRBV4-3	TRBJ2-1	TRBD2	CASSRRTSGVMNEQFF	TGCGCCAGCAGCCGTCGGACTAGCGGGGTAATGAATGAGCAGTTCTTC
few	TRBV6-5	TRBJ1-2	TRBD1	CASSSWDSHYGYTF	TGTGCCAGCAGTTCCTGGGACAGTCACTATGGCTACACCTTC
many	TRBV20-1	TRBJ2-5	TRBD1	CSPWDREPYQETQYF	TGCAGCCCATGGGACAGGGAACCGTACCAAGAGACCCAGTACTTC
many	TRBV20-1	TRBJ2-2	TRBD2	CSVTSGRARELFF	TGCAGCGTTACTAGCGGGAGGGCGAGGGAGCTGTTTTTT
many	TRBV6-5	TRBJ1-2	.	CASSYSGAWYGYTF	TGTGCCAGCAGTTACTCGGGGGCGTGGTATGGCTACACCTTC
few	TRBV10-3	TRBJ2-7	.	CAIRGGEPYEQYF	TGTGCCATCCGAGGGGGAGAGCCCTACGAGCAGTACTTC
few	TRBV7-2	TRBJ2-2	TRBD2	CASSLVGTSTGELFF	TGTGCCAGCAGCTTAGTAGGGACTAGCACCGGGGAGCTGTTTTTT
few	TRBV5-1	TRBJ2-5	.	CASSAFLETQYF	TGCGCCAGCAGCGCATTTCTAGAGACCCAGTACTTC